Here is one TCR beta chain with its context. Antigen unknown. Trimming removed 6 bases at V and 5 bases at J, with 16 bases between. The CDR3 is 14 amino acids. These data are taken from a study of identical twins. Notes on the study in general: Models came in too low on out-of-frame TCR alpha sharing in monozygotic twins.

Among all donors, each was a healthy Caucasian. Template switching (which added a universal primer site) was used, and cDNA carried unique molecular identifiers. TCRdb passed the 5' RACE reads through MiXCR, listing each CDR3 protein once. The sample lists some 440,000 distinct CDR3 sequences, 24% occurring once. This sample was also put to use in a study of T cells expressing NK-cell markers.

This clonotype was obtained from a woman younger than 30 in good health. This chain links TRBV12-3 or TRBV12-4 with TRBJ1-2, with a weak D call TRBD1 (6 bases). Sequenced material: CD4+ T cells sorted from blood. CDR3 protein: CASRLTGGGYGYTF. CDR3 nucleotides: TGTGCCAGCAGACTTACGGGGGGCGGGTATGGCTACACCTTC.